One T cell receptor beta chain is described in this entry. The sample comes from a study of blood T cells in healthy people across ages. Germline V lookup: CDR1 SEHNR, CDR2 FQNEAQ (reference sequence). CDR3 length equals 18 residues. The V segment lost 5 bases and the J segment 2 bases; nucleotides outside the gene matches: 11. The second PCR ran roughly 7 to 12 cycles with a sample-barcoded 5' primer and J-beta primers. Via MiXCR, TCRdb re-called the 5' RACE reads, giving one row per CDR3 protein. Here the sample spans around 1.5 million distinct CDR3 sequences, roughly 32% being singletons. This TCR came from a young woman in good health. This chain links TRBV7-9 with TRBJ2-6; TRBD1 matches 8 bases. The sequenced sample was blood. CDR3 sequence (DNA): TGTGCCAGCAGCCACACGCGGACAGGGAGGCCTGGGGCCAACGTCCTGACTTTC. Translated: CASSHTRTGRPGANVLTF. Combining the CDR3 with reference TRBV7-9 and TRBJ2-6 gives the whole variable domain DTGVSQNPRHKITKRGQNVTFRCDPISEHNRLYWYRQTLGQGPEFLTYFQNEAQLEKSRLLSDRFSAERPKGSFSTLEIQRTEQGDSAMYLCASSHTRTGRPGANVLTFGAGSRLTVL.